The 32 T cell receptor beta chains reported below all come from one sample, sequenced in a study of early T cells in non-severe SARS-CoV-2 infection. TCRdb fed the 5' RACE reads into MiXCR, producing one record per CDR3 protein. The repertoire includes almost 30,000 distinct CDR3 sequences, less than 6.5% of them detected once, and about 5.8% sits in the top ten. Sequences were obtained from whole blood. The source of these receptors is an adult who was a healthcare worker with PCR-confirmed SARS-CoV-2 infection or an uninfected control (not recorded which).

As regards this clonotype: A much bigger clone sits one base away, suggesting this may be a read error. The chain combines TRBV27 with TRBJ1-5; D gene uncertain. Germline CDR1 MNHEY, CDR2 SMNVEV (reference sequence). The CDR3 contains 12 residues. CDR3 in DNA: TGTACCAGCAGGAAGGGCCTTCAGCCCCAGCATTTT. Amino acids: CTSRKGLQPQHF.

This clonotype showed up many times. This chain joins TRBV28 and TRBJ2-7, with D perhaps matching TRBD2 (6 bases). Trimming pared 3 bases from V and 0 bases from J, leaving 9 bases between. Germline values: CDR1 MDHEN, CDR2 SYDVKM. This CDR3 spans 14 amino acids. Here the CDR3 DNA reads TGTGCCAGCAGTTTGACTAGTCACTCCTACGAGCAGTACTTC. Its protein is CASSLTSHSYEQYF. Based on the CDR3 plus reference TRBV28 and TRBJ2-7, the full variable domain is DVKVTQSSRYLVKRTGEKVFLECVQDMDHENMFWYRQDPGLGLRLIYFSYDVKMKEKGDIPEGYSVSREKKERFSLILESASTNQTSMYLCASSLTSHSYEQYFGPGTRLTVT.

This clonotype appeared many times. The CDR3 protein is CASSEGSGGYEQYF. The CDR3 nucleotides read TGTGCCAGCAGCGAGGGCAGCGGGGGTTACGAGCAGTACTTC. This chain connects TRBV9 to TRBJ2-7, with 8 bases fitting TRBD2. J lost 4 bases, V lost 3 bases, and 6 bases had no gene match. The CDR3 consists of 14 residues. The germline V gene has CDR1 SGDLS and CDR2 YYNGEE. The variable domain in full, completed from reference TRBV9 and TRBJ2-7, reads DSGVTQTPKHLITATGQRVTLRCSPRSGDLSVYWYQQSLDQGLQFLIQYYNGEERAKGNILERFSAQQFPDLHSELNLSSLELGDSALYFCASSEGSGGYEQYFGPGTRLTVT.

This clonotype has ten or more counts. V gene TRBV5-6 combines with J gene TRBJ1-2, with D maybe TRBD1 (5 bases). The CDR3 runs 14 residues. V shed 2 bases and J shed 8 bases, with 16 bases lying between them. Germline V gene sequence: CDR1 SGHDT, CDR2 YYEEEE. CDR3 in amino acids: CASSLKGTPEGYTF. DNA of the CDR3: TGTGCCAGCAGCTTAAAGGGGACCCCCGAGGGCTACACCTTC.

This clonotype was found many times. CDR3 region: CASRSLAKNIQYF. CDR3 nucleotide sequence: TGTGCCAGCAGGTCTCTAGCCAAAAACATTCAGTACTTC. The genes are TRBV2 and TRBJ2-4; no firm D call. Trimming cost V 6 bases and J 0 bases, with 6 bases left between them. The length of the CDR3 is 13 residues. Germline CDR1 is SNHLY and CDR2 is FYNNEI.

The V and J genes are TRBV7-9 and TRBJ2-1; tentative D call: TRBD2 (6 bases). This CDR3 has 14 residues. The V gene lost 1 base and the J gene lost 10 bases, with 14 bases spanning the gap. CDR1 is SEHNR, CDR2 FQNEAQ, per germline (reference sequence). The CDR3 DNA reads TGTGCCAGCAGCTTAGTTAGCGCCGGAGGGGAGCAGTTCTTC. This translates into CASSLVSAGGEQFF.

This clonotype was counted many times. The rearrangement joins TRBV12-3 or TRBV12-4 to TRBJ1-5; no reliable D call. This CDR3 region has 15 residues. V was cut by 2 bases and J by 0 bases, with 8 bases left in between. The DNA for the CDR3 is TGTGCCAGCAGTTTAAGTTGGGGTAGCAATCAGCCCCAGCATTTT. Its translation: CASSLSWGSNQPQHF.

With respect to this clonotype: The CDR3 end shows no conserved phenylalanine or tryptophan, and so a read error is likely. The genes are TRBV11-2 and TRBJ2-1, with TRBD2 identical over 10 bases. The V gene's germline CDR1 is SGHAT and CDR2 FQNNGV. The junction had 17 bases not matched to a gene; V was cut back by 5 bases and J by 7 bases. The CDR3 is 18 amino acids. CDR3 sequence: CASSEGPAGGIRANEQFV. The CDR3 region has the DNA TGTGCCAGCAGCGAAGGCCCAGCGGGGGGGATTCGAGCGAATGAGCAGTTCGTC.

This clonotype was counted many times. The chain uses TRBV7-2 and TRBJ2-3, with no clear D. V lost 0 bases to trimming and J lost 1 base, with 8 bases between them. Germline V gene sequence: CDR1 SGHTA, CDR2 FQGNSA. The CDR3 is 15 amino acids. This CDR3 reads CASSLARFGTDTQYF. The CDR3 DNA is TGTGCCAGCAGCTTAGCACGTTTCGGCACAGATACGCAGTATTTT.

This clonotype was seen repeatedly, ten times or more. The chain carries TRBV11-2 and TRBJ2-1, with 7 bases matching TRBD1. The CDR3 loop spans 15 amino acids. Trimming at V came to 3 bases and at J to 4 bases, leaving 6 bases not matched to a gene. Germline CDR1 is SGHAT and CDR2 is FQNNGV. CDR3 sequence (DNA): TGTGCCAGCAGCTTCATCAAGGGGGCGTACAATGAGCAGTTCTTC. This codes for CASSFIKGAYNEQFF.

This clonotype appeared many times. The chain links TRBV6-1 to TRBJ2-5; unclear D gene. Trimming pared 1 base from V and 1 base from J, leaving 7 bases between. Germline assignment: CDR1 MNHNS and CDR2 SASEGT. This CDR3 region has 14 residues. CDR3 bases: TGTGCCAGCAGTGAAGGGGGTTTCCAAGAGACCCAGTACTTC. Translating gives CASSEGGFQETQYF.

This clonotype was seen a few times. The V gene is TRBV27, the J gene TRBJ2-7; the D gene is possibly TRBD1 (6 bases). V was cut by 6 bases and J by 1 base, with 16 bases left in between. This CDR3 has 15 amino acids. The germline V gene has CDR1 MNHEY and CDR2 SMNVEV (reference sequence). CDR3 DNA sequence: TGTGCCAGCAGCAGCCGGGACACTGCATCCTACGAGCAGTACTTC. As protein: CASSSRDTASYEQYF.

This clonotype was recorded many times. The rearrangement joins TRBV20-1 to TRBJ1-2; TRBD1 matches 9 bases. Germline V gives CDR1 DFQATT, CDR2 SNEGSKA (reference sequence). This CDR3 has 13 amino acids. The CDR3 reads CSTNPGQGSGYTF. The CDR3 bases are TGCAGCACGAATCCGGGACAGGGCTCTGGCTACACCTTC.

This sequence joins TRBV5-1 and TRBJ1-1, with D unclear. Germline V gives CDR1 SGHRS, CDR2 YFSETQ. V dropped 0 bases and J dropped 3 bases, with 6 bases sitting between them. The CDR3 runs to 13 residues. Here the CDR3 DNA reads TGCGCCAGCAGCTTGGTAACAGACACTGAAGCTTTCTTT. It translates to CASSLVTDTEAFF.

Ten or more counts support this clonotype. The chain has TRBV29-1 and TRBJ2-4; D is unresolved. Germline values: CDR1 SQVTM, CDR2 ANQGSEA. The CDR3 has 16 amino acids. Trimming removed 0 bases at V and 3 bases at J, with 15 bases between. The CDR3 loop is CSVEDLPSTRKNIQYF. CDR3 DNA: TGCAGCGTTGAAGATCTACCGTCGACGCGCAAAAACATTCAGTACTTC. Combining the CDR3 with reference TRBV29-1 and TRBJ2-4 gives the whole variable domain SAVISQKPSRDICQRGTSLTIQCQVDSQVTMMFWYRQQPGQSLTLIATANQGSEATYESGFVIDKFPISRPNLTFSTLTVSNMSPEDSSIYLCSVEDLPSTRKNIQYFGAGTRLSVL.

To note about this clonotype: The DNA is left out, because the CDR3 cannot be placed on it with certainty; the CDR3 is given as TCRdb lists it. This chain joins TRBV21-1 and TRBJ2-2; the table's D call of TRBD1 was not tested on the DNA. TRBV21-1 is a pseudogene segment. The CDR3 length is 16 residues, termini included. CDR3: CASSVRDRDITGSCFF.

The sample holds many counts of this clonotype. The gene calls are TRBV11-2 and TRBJ2-1, with a possible D match to TRBD2 (6 bases). The CDR3 contains 15 residues. The V gene's germline CDR1 is SGHAT and CDR2 FQNNGV. V was cut by 5 bases and J by 2 bases, with 13 bases left in between. The CDR3 coding sequence is TGTGCCAGCAGCCGACCGGGACTTCCCTACAATGAGCAGTTCTTC. Amino acids: CASSRPGLPYNEQFF.

At least ten counts were recorded for this clonotype. The chain joins TRBV6-6 to TRBJ2-1, with D tentatively TRBD1 (6 bases). The CDR3 has 14 amino acids. CDR1 and CDR2 (germline): MNHNY, SVGAGI (reference sequence). The V gene lost 1 base and the J gene lost 5 bases, with 9 bases spanning the gap. The CDR3 sequence: CASSYLGHNNEQFF. CDR3 sequence (DNA): TGTGCCAGCAGTTACTTGGGACACAACAATGAGCAGTTCTTC.

There are many counts of this clonotype. The rearrangement uses TRBV6-2 or TRBV6-3 and TRBJ1-5; D possibly corresponds to TRBD1 (6 bases). Germline V lookup: CDR1 MNHEY, CDR2 SVGEGT. The CDR3 totals 15 residues. Between the trimmed V and J ends, which lost 2 bases and 6 bases, there was a span of 14 bases. The CDR3 reads CASSYRRGHGQPQHF. The DNA for the CDR3 is TGTGCCAGCAGTTACCGACGGGGGCATGGTCAGCCCCAGCATTTT.

The V gene is TRBV7-6, the J gene TRBJ2-1; D possibly corresponds to TRBD1 (5 bases). Germline loops: CDR1 SGHVS, CDR2 FNYEAQ. The CDR3 contains 15 residues. Trimming pared 1 base from V and 1 base from J, leaving 8 bases between. The CDR3 sequence: CASSLGPGSYNEQFF. The CDR3 DNA reads TGTGCCAGCAGCTTAGGCCCAGGGTCCTACAATGAGCAGTTCTTC.

This clonotype was detected many times. One end of the junction fails to match germline, which may point to a read error. This chain links TRBV7-2 with TRBJ2-7; TRBD2 matches 10 bases. The germline V gene has CDR1 SGHTA and CDR2 FQGNSA. The CDR3 is made up of 12 amino acids. The CDR3 DNA reads TGTGCCAGCGGGACTAGCGTCACACCGGGGAACTTC. Translating it yields CASGTSVTPGNF.

This clonotype was counted at least ten times. The chain joins TRBV12-3 or TRBV12-4 to TRBJ2-7, with D unresolved. The CDR3 runs to 13 residues. Trimming cost V 3 bases and J 1 base, with 7 bases left between them. The chain's CDR3 is CASSFGISYEQYF. CDR3 bases: TGTGCCAGCAGTTTTGGTATTTCCTACGAGCAGTACTTC.

This clonotype has a count of ten or more. The V call is TRBV29-1, the J call TRBJ1-1; D call uncertain. Germline V CDR1 and CDR2: SQVTM, ANQGSEA. This CDR3 region has 11 residues. V was pared by 5 bases and J by 1 base, with 5 bases between. DNA for the CDR3: TGCAGCGTTATACAGAACACTGAAGCTTTCTTT. Its protein is CSVIQNTEAFF.

This clonotype was seen repeatedly, ten times or more. The rearrangement uses TRBV11-2 and TRBJ1-1; D gene uncertain. The germline V gene encodes CDR1 SGHAT and CDR2 FQNNGV. This CDR3 comprises 12 residues. With 4 bases removed from V and 1 base from J, the gap between germline ends came to 4 bases. DNA of the CDR3: TGTGCCAGCAGCTCCCGGAACACTGAAGCTTTCTTT. Encoded protein: CASSSRNTEAFF.

This clonotype has a handful of counts. The chain has TRBV3-1 and TRBJ2-7; 9 bases fit TRBD1. The CDR3 is 16 amino acids. V dropped 3 bases and J dropped 2; count of bases not matched to a gene: 8. The germline gives CDR1 LGHDT, CDR2 YNNKEL (reference sequence). CDR3 sequence (DNA): TGTGCCAGCAGCCACCCGGGACAGGGTGACCCCTACGAGCAGTACTTC. Protein product: CASSHPGQGDPYEQYF.

This clonotype showed up many times. The rearrangement joins TRBV7-9 to TRBJ1-2; 7 nucleotides align to TRBD1. The junction had 8 bases not matched to a gene; V was cut back by 3 bases and J by 4 bases. The V gene's germline CDR1 is SEHNR and CDR2 FQNEAQ (reference sequence). This CDR3 region has 15 residues. The CDR3: CASSFWDRASYGYTF. The DNA of the CDR3 is TGTGCCAGCAGCTTCTGGGACAGAGCTTCCTATGGCTACACCTTC.

By proportion, this clonotype is medium-sized (0.01 to 0.1%). The rearrangement joins TRBV7-3 to TRBJ1-1; unclear D gene. V was cut by 5 bases and J by 1 base, with 8 bases left in between. The CDR3 length is 13 residues. CDR1 is SGHTA, CDR2 FQGTGA, per germline. The CDR3 region has the DNA TGTGCCAGCAGCGCGACGGGGAACACTGAAGCTTTCTTT. Its protein product is CASSATGNTEAFF.

This clonotype was counted between two and nine times. This sequence joins TRBV7-8 and TRBJ2-1; 9 nucleotides align to TRBD2. Germline V gene sequence: CDR1 SGHVS, CDR2 FQNEAQ. This CDR3 region has 16 residues. The J segment lost 4 bases and the V segment lost 2 bases, leaving 6 bases of the junction unmatched. As DNA, the CDR3 is TGTGCCAGCAGCTTACGGAGCGGGGGGCTTTACAATGAGCAGTTCTTC. Amino acid sequence: CASSLRSGGLYNEQFF. Full variable domain (rest looked up from reference TRBV7-8 and TRBJ2-1): GAGVSQSPRYKVAKRGQDVALRCDPISGHVSLFWYQQALGQGPEFLTYFQNEAQLDKSGLPSDRFFAERPEGSVSTLKIQRTQQEDSAVYLCASSLRSGGLYNEQFFGPGTRLTVL.

This clonotype has a handful of counts. The chain has TRBV6-6 and TRBJ2-1; a weak D match, TRBD2 (6 bases). The germline CDR1 and CDR2 sequences are MNHNY and SVGAGI (reference sequence). This CDR3 is built from 13 residues. V gave up 6 bases and J gave up 4 bases, with 10 bases separating them. CDR3 coding DNA: TGTGCCAGCAGGGGGGGAGTTTACAATGAGCAGTTCTTC. It translates to CASRGGVYNEQFF.

This clonotype was seen only a few times. The rearrangement joins TRBV7-9 to TRBJ1-2; D unclear. CDR1 and CDR2 (germline): SEHNR, FQNEAQ (reference sequence). With 2 bases removed from V and 7 bases from J, the gap between germline ends came to 11 bases. The CDR3 is 13 residues long. CDR3 in amino acids: CASSLKVFAGYTF. The CDR3 DNA follows: TGTGCCAGCAGCTTAAAGGTATTCGCTGGCTACACCTTC.

This clonotype was detected ten times or more. CDR3 bases: TGCAGTGCCGGACGGTTGGGTCAGCCCCAGCATTTT. Protein product: CSAGRLGQPQHF. The genes are TRBV20-1 and TRBJ1-5; D call uncertain. This CDR3 comprises 12 residues. The germline V and J ends were trimmed by 6 bases and 6 bases, with 12 bases remaining between them. The germline V gene has CDR1 DFQATT and CDR2 SNEGSKA (reference sequence).

This clonotype was seen many times. The chain uses TRBV4-1 and TRBJ2-3; a weak D match, TRBD1 (5 bases). The CDR3 covers 17 residues. CDR1 and CDR2 from the germline V gene are MGHRA and YSYEKL. V gave up 0 bases and J gave up 1 base, with 14 bases separating them. This CDR3 reads CASSQDWGLGGTDTQYF. CDR3 DNA: TGCGCCAGCAGCCAAGATTGGGGCTTAGGGGGCACAGATACGCAGTATTTT.